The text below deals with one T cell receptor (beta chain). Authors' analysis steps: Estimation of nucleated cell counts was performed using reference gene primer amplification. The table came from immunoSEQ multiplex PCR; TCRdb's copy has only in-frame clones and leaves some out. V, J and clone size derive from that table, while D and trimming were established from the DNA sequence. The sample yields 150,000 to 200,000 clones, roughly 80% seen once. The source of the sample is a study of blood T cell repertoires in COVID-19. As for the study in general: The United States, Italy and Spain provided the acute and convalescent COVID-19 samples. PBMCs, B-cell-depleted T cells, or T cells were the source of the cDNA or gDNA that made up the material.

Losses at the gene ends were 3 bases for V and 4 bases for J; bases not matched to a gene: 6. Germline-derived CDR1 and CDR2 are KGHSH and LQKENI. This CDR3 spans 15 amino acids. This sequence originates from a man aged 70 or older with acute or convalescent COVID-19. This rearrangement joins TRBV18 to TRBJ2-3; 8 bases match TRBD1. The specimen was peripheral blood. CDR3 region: CASSPGQGLSDTQYF. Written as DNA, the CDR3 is TGTGCCAGCTCACCCGGACAGGGTTTATCAGATACGCAGTATTTT.